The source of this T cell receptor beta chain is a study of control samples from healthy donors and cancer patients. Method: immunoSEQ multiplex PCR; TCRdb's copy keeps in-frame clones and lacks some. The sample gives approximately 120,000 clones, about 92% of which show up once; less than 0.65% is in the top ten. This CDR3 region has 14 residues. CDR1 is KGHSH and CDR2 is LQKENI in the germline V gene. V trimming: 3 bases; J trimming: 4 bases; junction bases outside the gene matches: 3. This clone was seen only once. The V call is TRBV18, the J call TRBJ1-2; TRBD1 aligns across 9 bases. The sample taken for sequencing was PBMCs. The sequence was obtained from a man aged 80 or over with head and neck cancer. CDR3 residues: CASSPRQGVYGYTF. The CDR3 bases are TGTGCCAGCTCACCGCGACAGGGGGTCTATGGCTACACCTTC.